What follows are 3 T cell receptor beta chains derived from one specimen sequenced in a study of T cell responses to AZD1222 COVID-19 vaccine. The table came from immunoSEQ multiplex PCR; TCRdb's copy has only in-frame clones and leaves some out. Of more than 120,000 clones detected, roughly 92% appear once; the ten largest clones hold less than 9.5%. This sample comprised peripheral blood, obtained 28 days after the second AZD1222 dose. Receptor source: an adult who received the AZD1222 COVID-19 vaccine.

This clone showed up just a few times. The V gene is TRBV7-8, the J gene TRBJ2-2; either TRBD1 or TRBD2 may supply D (5 bases each). Per germline, CDR1 SGHVS and CDR2 FQNEAQ. The V and J ends lost 5 bases and 7 bases respectively, with 17 bases between them. The CDR3 runs 15 residues. The CDR3 spells CASSRRDPGFGELFF. The CDR3 DNA reads TGTGCCAGCAGCCGCCGGGACCCCGGATTCGGGGAGCTGTTTTTT.

This clone was detected only a few times. The chain is built from TRBV5-4 and TRBJ2-7; possibly TRBD1 or TRBD2 for D (6 bases each). CDR1 and CDR2 from the germline V gene are SGHNT and YYREEE (reference sequence). The CDR3 runs to 14 residues. The CDR3 sequence: CATSASWGAREQYF. In DNA form, the CDR3 reads TGTGCTACCTCAGCTTCGTGGGGGGCGCGTGAGCAGTACTTC.

The chain is built from TRBV4-1 and TRBJ1-5; D may be TRBD1 (5 bases). V was cut by 1 base and J by 6 bases, with 16 bases left in between. This CDR3 contains 16 residues. CDR1 and CDR2 (germline): MGHRA, YSYEKL. The CDR3 protein is CASSQASGTRIQPQHF. CDR3 sequence (DNA): TGCGCCAGCAGCCAAGCGTCAGGGACCAGAATTCAGCCCCAGCATTTT.